The source of this TCR beta chain is a study of cytomegalovirus exposure and HLA in healthy donors. Study-level results: In the analysis, some V segments, TRBV6-2 and TRBV6-3 included, were excluded as indistinguishable. Likely technical artifact: a cluster of highly shared sequence variants.

A remark on this clone: Its antigen is unidentified.

This CDR3 is built from 15 residues. Germline V gives CDR1 LGHNA, CDR2 YNFKEQ. The V and J ends lost 0 bases and 5 bases respectively, with 12 bases between them. The PCR contained 60 Vbeta and 13 Jbeta primers. Sequencing used immunoSEQ multiplex PCR; TCRdb keeps in-frame clones, though not all of them. The sample records around 170,000 clones, around 80% being singletons. V is TRBV4-2 and J is TRBJ2-3; perhaps TRBD1 as D (5 bases). The sequenced sample consisted of PBMCs. The clonotype comes from a man in his forties or fifties in good health and CMV-seronegative. CDR3 loop: CASSQDRAGLDTQYF. Written as DNA, the CDR3 is TGTGCCAGCAGCCAAGATCGGGCAGGGTTAGATACGCAGTATTTT.